The 20 T cell receptor beta chains given below trace back to one sample, sequenced in a study of control samples from healthy donors and cancer patients. Repertoires were generated with immunoSEQ multiplex PCR, while TCRdb's copy carries only in-frame clones and drops some. This sample has 150,000 to 180,000 clones, with approximately 94% found just once. Sample: blood. Receptors originate from a man aged 35 to 55 in good health.

The sample holds one count of this clone. CDR3 sequence: CASSMRTAGNTIYF. The CDR3 DNA reads as TGTGCCAGCAGTATGAGGACAGCTGGAAACACCATATATTTT. This chain joins TRBV6-5 and TRBJ1-3; perhaps TRBD1 as D (6 bases). CDR1 and CDR2 (germline): MNHEY, SVGAGI. The CDR3 has 14 residues. The V end was cut by 5 bases, the J end by 2 bases, with 10 bases between.

This rearrangement joins TRBV7-2 to TRBJ1-2, with D tentatively TRBD1 (5 bases). Between the trimmed V and J ends, which lost 1 base and 5 bases, there was a span of 11 bases. The CDR3 is 14 residues long. Germline CDR1 and CDR2: SGHTA and FQGNSA. Written as DNA, the CDR3 is TGTGCCAGCAGCTTAGGAGGGGCTATGTATGGCTACACCTTC. Translating it yields CASSLGGAMYGYTF. Full variable domain (outside the CDR3, taken from reference TRBV7-2 and TRBJ1-2): GAGVSQSPSNKVTEKGKDVELRCDPISGHTALYWYRQSLGQGLEFLIYFQGNSAPDKSGLPSDRFSAERTGGSVSTLTIQRTQQEDSAVYLCASSLGGAMYGYTFGSGTRLTVV.

V usage is TRBV7-2 and J usage is TRBJ1-2; perhaps TRBD1 as D (5 bases). Germline CDR1 reads SGHTA; CDR2 reads FQGNSA. V lost 1 base, J lost 4 bases, and 10 bases lay in between. The CDR3 loop spans 14 amino acids. The CDR3 spells CASSLGGGSYGYTF. DNA for the CDR3: TGTGCCAGCAGCTTAGGTGGGGGTTCCTATGGCTACACCTTC. Combining the CDR3 with reference TRBV7-2 and TRBJ1-2 gives the whole variable domain GAGVSQSPSNKVTEKGKDVELRCDPISGHTALYWYRQSLGQGLEFLIYFQGNSAPDKSGLPSDRFSAERTGGSVSTLTIQRTQQEDSAVYLCASSLGGGSYGYTFGSGTRLTVV.

A single count supports this clone. The rearrangement uses TRBV6-1 and TRBJ2-1; D assignment may be TRBD1 or TRBD2 (5 bases each). Germline CDR1 reads MNHNS; CDR2 reads SASEGT. Trimming cost V 5 bases and J 2 bases, with 13 bases left between them. CDR3 length equals 15 residues. The CDR3 sequence is CASSQGRRPYNEQFF. In DNA, the CDR3 is TGTGCCAGCAGTCAGGGACGCCGGCCCTACAATGAGCAGTTCTTC.

The chain recombines TRBV19 with TRBJ1-6; D may be TRBD1 (6 bases). CDR1 and CDR2 from the germline V gene are LNHDA and SQIVND (reference sequence). The V and J ends lost 6 bases and 10 bases respectively, with 22 bases between them. The CDR3 runs 16 residues. CDR3 loop: CASSTRAPRGESPLHF. DNA of the CDR3: TGTGCCAGTAGCACCCGCGCCCCGAGGGGGGAATCACCCCTCCACTTT.

This chain joins TRBV5-6 and TRBJ1-5; 7 bases match TRBD1. Per the germline V gene, CDR1 is SGHDT and CDR2 is YYEEEE. The V gene end was trimmed by 4 bases and the J gene end by 5 bases; junction bases not matched to a gene: 6. The CDR3 has 14 residues. The CDR3 DNA is TGTGCCAGCAGCGTGGGACAGACTTATCAGCCCCAGCATTTT. Translation gives CASSVGQTYQPQHF.

The DNA of the CDR3 is TGCGCCAGCAGTGAGACGCCCGGTACGCAGTATTTT. It is translated as CASSETPGTQYF. The chain is built from TRBV10-1 and TRBJ2-3; D remains unclear. CDR3 size: 12 residues. Germline CDR1 WNHNN, CDR2 SYGVQD (reference sequence). Trimming stripped 2 bases from V and 8 bases from J, with 8 bases between.

The chain couples TRBV4-1 to TRBJ1-1; D is undetermined. The CDR3 runs 14 residues. Germline-derived CDR1 and CDR2 are MGHRA and YSYEKL. The ends were cut back, 0 bases at V and 6 bases at J, with 11 bases in the middle. The CDR3 nucleotides are TGCGCCAGCAGCCAAGACCCCCTGGTGGCTGAAGCTTTCTTT. Amino acid sequence: CASSQDPLVAEAFF.

This chain joins TRBV5-8 and TRBJ2-2; D is unresolved. This CDR3 is 12 amino acids long. Germline-derived CDR1 and CDR2 are SGHTS and YDEGEE. V was cut by 0 bases and J by 3 bases, with 0 bases left in between. The CDR3 loop reads CASSLDTGELFF. The CDR3 DNA reads TGTGCCAGCAGCTTGGACACCGGGGAGCTGTTTTTT. Based on the CDR3 plus reference TRBV5-8 and TRBJ2-2, the full variable domain is EAGVTQSPTHLIKTRGQQATLRCSPISGHTSVYWYQQALGLGLQFLLWYDEGEERNRGNFPPRFSGRQFPNYSSELNVNALELEDSALYLCASSLDTGELFFGEGSRLTVL.

The chain uses TRBV7-2 and TRBJ1-1, with TRBD1 matching over 7 bases. V gave up 3 bases and J gave up 3 bases; unmatched junction bases: 10. The CDR3 extends over 16 amino acids. The germline V gene has CDR1 SGHTA and CDR2 FQGNSA. The CDR3 nucleotides read TGTGCCAGCAGCTTGGTCCCGCAGGGGGTAGACACTGAAGCTTTCTTT. Protein product: CASSLVPQGVDTEAFF.

CDR3 sequence: CASSLIRGAYGYTF. The CDR3 DNA reads TGTGCCAGCAGCTTAATTCGGGGCGCCTATGGCTACACCTTC. V usage is TRBV7-2 and J usage is TRBJ1-2, with TRBD1 as a possible D gene (5 bases). Germline-derived CDR1 and CDR2 are SGHTA and FQGNSA. Trimming took 2 bases from V and 4 from J, leaving 11 bases between them. The CDR3 contains 14 residues.

This chain connects TRBV7-2 to TRBJ2-7; TRBD2 might be the D (5 bases). The CDR3 has 13 residues. The germline V gene has CDR1 SGHTA and CDR2 FQGNSA. V lost 5 bases, J lost 4 bases, and 12 bases lay in between. The CDR3 sequence is CASSPWTGYEQYF. For the CDR3, the DNA is TGTGCCAGCAGCCCCTGGACGGGGTACGAGCAGTACTTC.

This chain connects TRBV6-5 to TRBJ1-3, with 7 bases matching TRBD1. CDR3 length: 15 residues. The V and J ends lost 7 bases and 0 bases, in that order; junction bases with no gene match: 6. Germline CDR1 reads MNHEY; CDR2 reads SVGAGI. CDR3 protein: CASKHDRDSGNTIYF. CDR3 sequence (DNA): TGTGCCAGCAAACACGACAGGGACTCTGGAAACACCATATATTTT.

The rearrangement uses TRBV27 and TRBJ1-2; a possible D gene is TRBD1 (6 bases). Germline CDR1 is MNHEY and CDR2 is SMNVEV (reference sequence). V lost 5 bases and J lost 2, with 15 bases in between. The CDR3 sequence is 15 residues long. CDR3 nucleotides: TGTGCCAGCAGTCCCCGTGGGGGCGGGAACTATGGCTACACCTTC. Translated: CASSPRGGGNYGYTF.

The V call is TRBV6-2 or TRBV6-3, the J call TRBJ1-2; the D gene is possibly TRBD1 (6 bases). Germline loops: CDR1 MNHEY, CDR2 SVGEGT. The length of the CDR3 is 14 residues. The V end was cut by 5 bases, the J end by 8 bases, with 18 bases between. The CDR3 loop reads CASSLQGWVGGYTF. The CDR3 DNA reads as TGTGCCAGCAGTCTACAGGGCTGGGTAGGAGGCTACACCTTC.

The chain recombines TRBV7-9 with TRBJ2-7; TRBD1 matches 9 bases. With V trimmed by 5 bases and J by 3 bases, 5 bases remained unmatched. Germline assignment: CDR1 SEHNR and CDR2 FQNEAQ (reference sequence). The CDR3 totals 14 residues. The CDR3 DNA reads TGTGCCAGCAGCCCCACGGGACAGGGCTACGAGCAGTACTTC. Translation gives CASSPTGQGYEQYF.

V and J are TRBV19 and TRBJ1-2; perhaps TRBD1 as D (6 bases). Germline CDR1 is LNHDA and CDR2 is SQIVND (reference sequence). The CDR3 totals 15 residues. V was shortened by 5 bases and J by 8 bases, with 21 bases between the two germline ends. CDR3 in amino acids: CASSPGGGLRRGYTF. CDR3 sequence (DNA): TGTGCCAGTAGTCCAGGAGGGGGATTGAGGCGAGGCTACACCTTC.

In DNA, the CDR3 is TGTGCCAGCAGCACAGGGCTACGTTACAATGAGCAGTTCTTC. Amino acids: CASSTGLRYNEQFF. V gene TRBV5-4 combines with J gene TRBJ2-1; a possible D gene is TRBD1 (6 bases). Deletions cut 4 bases from V and 4 bases from J, with 12 bases between. The CDR3 consists of 14 residues. Germline CDR1 reads SGHNT; CDR2 reads YYREEE (reference sequence).

This chain joins TRBV4-2 and TRBJ1-2; D gene unclear. Germline V gene data show CDR1 as LGHNA and CDR2 as YNFKEQ. CDR3 length: 13 amino acids. Trimming left V 1 base short and J 7 bases short, with 10 bases between. The chain's CDR3 is CASSQGGLSGYTF. The DNA of the CDR3 is TGTGCCAGCAGCCAAGGCGGCCTATCTGGCTACACCTTC.

The J gene is TRBJ2-2, the V gene TRBV6-2 or TRBV6-3; D is possibly TRBD2 (6 bases). This CDR3 contains 16 residues. V lost 0 bases and J 0 bases, leaving 8 bases between the germline ends. Germline V CDR1 and CDR2: MNHEY, SVGEGT. As DNA, the CDR3 is TGTGCCAGCAGTTACTCAGGGACTTCGAACACCGGGGAGCTGTTTTTT. It is translated as CASSYSGTSNTGELFF.